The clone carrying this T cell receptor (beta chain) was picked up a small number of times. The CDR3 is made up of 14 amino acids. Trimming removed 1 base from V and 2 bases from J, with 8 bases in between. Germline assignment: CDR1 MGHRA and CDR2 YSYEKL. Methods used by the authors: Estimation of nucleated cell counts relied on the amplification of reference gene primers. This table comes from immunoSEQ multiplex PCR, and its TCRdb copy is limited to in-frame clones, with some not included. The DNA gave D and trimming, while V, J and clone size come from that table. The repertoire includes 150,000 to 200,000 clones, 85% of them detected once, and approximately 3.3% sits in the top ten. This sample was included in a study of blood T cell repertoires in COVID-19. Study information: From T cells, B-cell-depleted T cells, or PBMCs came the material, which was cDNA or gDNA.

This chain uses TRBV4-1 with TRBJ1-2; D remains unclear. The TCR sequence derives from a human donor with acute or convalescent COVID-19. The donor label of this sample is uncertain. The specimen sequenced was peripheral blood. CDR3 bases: TGCGCCAGCAGCCAAGTGGGCAGCAACTATGGCTACACCTTC. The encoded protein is CASSQVGSNYGYTF.